Listed below are T cell receptor beta chains from one sample, sequenced in a study of monozygotic twins with inflammatory bowel disease. No DNA is given; TCRdb re-called the 5' RACE reads and lists each CDR3 protein once. The specimen's table records 300,000 to 350,000 distinct CDR3 sequences. Specimen: blood. These TCRs come from a human donor with ulcerative colitis or Crohn's disease, or a healthy co-twin of an affected twin (not recorded which). Both conserved end residues are part of each CDR3. The order of the fields is J gene, V gene, CDR3 protein.

TRBJ2-1,TRBV7-9,CASSPGSSRPEQFF
TRBJ1-2,TRBV5-1,CASSLSSTDYGYTF
TRBJ2-3,TRBV3-1,CASSQVSRGGSTDTQYF
TRBJ2-1,TRBV18,CASSPPEGYNEQFF
TRBJ2-1,TRBV12-3/TRBV12-4,CASSLRRNGEQFF
TRBJ2-1,TRBV29-1,CSVSNRSSYNEQFF
TRBJ1-1,TRBV12-3/TRBV12-4,CASSRDGDTEAFF
TRBJ2-3,TRBV15,CATSRDPSSGPDTQYF
TRBJ2-3,TRBV7-2,CASSSSRTTIGTDTQYF
TRBJ1-2,TRBV7-2,CASSPDRSNYGYTF
TRBJ2-3,TRBV12-3/TRBV12-4,CASSLGTSGHTDTQYF
TRBJ2-5,TRBV28,CASNRPFPGTQYF
TRBJ2-1,TRBV10-3,CAISGTMLNEQFF
TRBJ1-1,TRBV14,CASSQRVGNTEAFF
TRBJ2-3,TRBV5-6,CASSLTAAVTDTQYF
TRBJ1-6,TRBV5-1,CASSLRGTNNSPLHF
TRBJ2-7,TRBV24-1,CATSTRGASYEQYF
TRBJ2-2,TRBV11-2,CASSVRDRGRVLAGELFF
TRBJ2-7,TRBV15,CATSRDPGQILYEQYF
TRBJ1-1,TRBV6-2/TRBV6-3,CASSPFDPNTEAFF
TRBJ2-3,TRBV5-1,CASKLNGESTDTQYF
TRBJ2-3,TRBV5-6,CASSLWPGGTDTQYF
TRBJ1-2,TRBV6-6,CASSRGDIWGYTF
TRBJ1-1,TRBV10-3,CAILGGLNTEAFF
TRBJ2-1,TRBV24-1,CATSDDSNEQFF
TRBJ1-5,TRBV6-2/TRBV6-3,CASSYGGPVAGQPQHF
TRBJ2-1,TRBV6-1,CASSPDRSSYNEQFF
TRBJ2-5,TRBV7-2,CASTSIGGQETQYF
TRBJ2-5,TRBV18,CASSPSGTGETQYF
TRBJ1-6,TRBV5-1,CASPSFTQGAKSPLHF
TRBJ1-1,TRBV18,CASSPRQAGSGNTEAFF
TRBJ1-5,TRBV7-2,CASSFKGGNQPQHF
TRBJ2-3,TRBV3-1,CASSFKRGGIDTQYF